This T cell receptor (beta chain) derives from a study of human T cells and chemical hapten exposure. Study overall: Throughout a study of approximately 24 weeks, patients underwent weekly scalp administration of diphenylcyclopropenone doses.

Time point specified: patch test 2, 6 weeks after DPC sensitization. The sample's treatment: therapeutic diphenylcyclopropenone sensitization with weekly scalp DPC. It was unfractionated whole blood from which total RNA was extracted. MiXCR, applied by TCRdb to the RACE reads, yields one record per CDR3 protein. Seen here are tens of thousands of distinct CDR3 sequences, approximately 10% observed once, and the top ten hold 14% to 15%. There are 16 residues in the CDR3. Trimming took 3 bases from V and 5 from J; bases not matched to a gene: 11. CDR1 is SGHNT, CDR2 YYREEE, per germline (reference sequence).

The genes are TRBV5-4 and TRBJ2-3, with 8 bases identical to TRBD2. The sequences come from whole blood, collected in connection with sensitization to the hapten diphenylcyclopropenone (DPC). This TCR came from a woman aged 25 to 39 with alopecia areata. Some clones in this sample may be carry-over from other donors' samples. CDR3 nucleotide sequence: TGTGCCAGCAGCTCTTCGAGGGGACTAGGGTTAGATACGCAGTATTTT. It translates to CASSSSRGLGLDTQYF.